Listed below are T cell receptor beta chains from one sample, sequenced in a study of radiotherapy plus CTLA-4 blockade in lung cancer. Generated by immunoSEQ multiplex PCR, the TCRdb table keeps only in-frame clones and is missing some. The table records some 50,000 clones, around 80% of them present only once. The sequencing used peripheral blood, collected from a patient treated with radiotherapy plus ipilimumab. The source is a human donor with non-small cell lung cancer who had a partial response to radiotherapy plus ipilimumab. CDR3s include the opening cysteine and the closing phenylalanine or tryptophan. The D gene is left open where the match is weak. Rows give clone size only sometimes, using once, few, many, or a class for an expanded clone.

clone_size d_call j_call v_call cdr3_nt cdr3_aa
few TRBD1 TRBJ1-2 TRBV6-5 TGTGCCAGCAGCTTGACAGGGGGATCGAATGGCTACACCTTC CASSLTGGSNGYTF
once NA TRBJ2-7 TRBV7-2 TGTGCCAGCAGCTTATTCAGTATCGTGGGGGGGCGATCCTACGAGCAGTACTTC CASSLFSIVGGRSYEQYF
NA NA TRBJ1-4 TRBV15 TGTGCCACCAGCAGAGACAGGGCAAAACTGTTTTTT CATSRDRAKLFF
NA NA TRBJ2-7 TRBV13 TGTGCCAGCAGCTTCCTCCAGGACGAGCAGTACTTC CASSFLQDEQYF
NA NA TRBJ2-7 TRBV5-1 TGCGCCAGCAGCTTAGACTACGCCGAGCAGTACTTC CASSLDYAEQYF
once TRBD1 TRBJ2-4 TRBV7-3 TGTGCCAGCAGCAAAGCGGGACAGGGGGAAAACATTCAGTACTTC CASSKAGQGENIQYF
NA TRBD1 TRBJ1-2 TRBV27 TGTGCCAGCAGTCGGGACAGGTTAAACTATGGCTACACCTTC CASSRDRLNYGYTF
NA NA TRBJ1-5 TRBV19 TGTGCCAGTAGTCGCCCCACAGGGTTTCAGCCCCAGCATTTT CASSRPTGFQPQHF
NA NA TRBJ1-4 TRBV9 TGTGCCAGCAGCCTTATGGAGGGGGGGGAAAAACTGTTTTTT CASSLMEGGEKLFF
NA TRBD1 TRBJ1-4 TRBV30 TGTGCCTGGAGACTAGGACAGGGCACTAATGAAAAACTGTTTTTT CAWRLGQGTNEKLFF
NA NA TRBJ1-1 TRBV9 TGTGCCAGCAGCGTTCAGAGAGGAGGGAACACTGAAGCTTTCTTT CASSVQRGGNTEAFF
NA TRBD2 TRBJ2-3 TRBV6-5 TGTGCCAGCAGTTCCGGGACTAGCGCAGATACGCAGTATTTT CASSSGTSADTQYF
NA TRBD2 TRBJ2-7 TRBV7-2 TGTGCCAGCAGCCTAGGCCAGCGGGGGCTCTCCTACGAGCAGTACTTC CASSLGQRGLSYEQYF
NA TRBD1 TRBJ2-3 TRBV30 TGTGCCTACAACCGCGGGACAGGGGTAACGTATTTT CAYNRGTGVTYF
NA NA TRBJ2-7 TRBV5-8 TGTGCCAGCAGCTTGGACAGGAGCCACGAGCAGTACTTC CASSLDRSHEQYF
NA NA TRBJ1-2 TRBV27 TGTGCCAGCAGTTTATTTGCGGCGGGGTTTAACTATGGCTACACCTTC CASSLFAAGFNYGYTF
NA TRBD1 TRBJ2-7 TRBV29-1 TGCAGCGTTGAGGTCGCAGGGGGCATGGACGAGCAGTACTTC CSVEVAGGMDEQYF
once TRBD1 TRBJ1-5 TRBV7-2 TGTGCCAGCAGCTTAACGACAGGGGATAATCAGCCCCAGCATTTT CASSLTTGDNQPQHF
NA TRBD2 TRBJ2-3 TRBV11-2 TGTGCCAGCAGCCTTAGCGGGGGTTCCGCAGATACGCAGTATTTT CASSLSGGSADTQYF
few NA TRBJ2-3 TRBV30 TGTGCCTGGAGTAAACCTGGCGTTATCAGGGATACGCAGTATTTT CAWSKPGVIRDTQYF
NA TRBD2 TRBJ2-5 TRBV5-5 TGTGCCAGCAGCTTGGTGGCTAGCGGGGGGCAAGAGACCCAGTACTTC CASSLVASGGQETQYF
NA NA TRBJ2-5 TRBV27 TGTGCCAGCACGGACAGAAGGGAGACCCAGTACTTC CASTDRRETQYF
NA TRBD2 TRBJ2-1 TRBV9 TGTGCCAGCAGCGTAGTGGCGGGGGGGCCCCTGACCTACAATGAGCAGTTCTTC CASSVVAGGPLTYNEQFF
once TRBD1 TRBJ1-2 TRBV9 TGTGCCAGCAGCCCTAACCAGGGGGCGCGGTTTCCCTACTATGGCTACACCTTC CASSPNQGARFPYYGYTF
few TRBD1 TRBJ1-3 TRBV9 TGTGCCAGCAGCGTAGGGACAGGGGGCTCTGGAAACACCATATATTTT CASSVGTGGSGNTIYF
NA NA TRBJ2-1 TRBV7-8 TGTGCCAGCAGCTTGTTCACGGGATACGACAATGAGCAGTTCTTC CASSLFTGYDNEQFF
NA NA TRBJ2-5 TRBV4-2 TGTGCCAGCAGCCAAGAACCCGGGCAAGAGACCCAGTACTTC CASSQEPGQETQYF
once TRBD1 TRBJ2-3 TRBV7-3 TGTGCCAGCAGCTTATATTACCGAGGACAGGGGCCAGATACGCAGTATTTT CASSLYYRGQGPDTQYF
NA NA TRBJ1-6 TRBV30 TGTGCCTGGAATCCGGGATTTGATTATAATTCACCCCTCCACTTT CAWNPGFDYNSPLHF
few NA TRBJ1-6 TRBV6-6 TGTGCCAGCAGCCGACAGGAGTATAATTCACCCCTCCACTTT CASSRQEYNSPLHF
NA TRBD1 TRBJ1-3 TRBV10-1 TGCGCCAGGATCGCAGGGGGACGAAACACCATATATTTT CARIAGGRNTIYF
few TRBD1 TRBJ1-6 TRBV14 TGTGCCAGCAGCCCCGGACAGGAATCCTATAATTCACCCCTCCACTTT CASSPGQESYNSPLHF
few TRBD2 TRBJ2-5 TRBV11-2 TGTGCCAGCAGCTTAGTAGCGGGGGGGCTGGAGACCCAGTACTTC CASSLVAGGLETQYF
once NA TRBJ2-1 TRBV2 TGTGCCAGCAGTGAAGATCCGGGATTCATCCCCAATGAGCAGTTCTTC CASSEDPGFIPNEQFF
NA TRBD1 TRBJ1-1 TRBV28 TGTGCCAGCGGGATGAGGGGGCCAGCTTTCTTT CASGMRGPAFF
few NA TRBJ1-2 TRBV7-9 TGTGCCAGCAGCCCAGGGGCGGACTATGGCTACACCTTC CASSPGADYGYTF
NA NA TRBJ2-5 TRBV6-5 TGTGCCAGCAGTTACGCGGCGGGTTGGGAGACCCAGTACTTC CASSYAAGWETQYF
NA TRBD1 TRBJ2-7 TRBV19 TGTGCCAGCAAGAAGACAGGGGAGACTAAGCAGTACTTC CASKKTGETKQYF
NA NA TRBJ1-5 TRBV5-1 TGCGCCAGCAGCCCGGGGTCGGGGTTGGTGAATCAGCCCCAGCATTTT CASSPGSGLVNQPQHF
NA TRBD1 TRBJ1-3 TRBV18 TGTGCCAGCTCACTACTGCCACCTCGAGCGGACGGCCAGGGGGCGTTTGGAAACACCATATATTTT CASSLLPPRADGQGAFGNTIYF
NA NA TRBJ1-1 TRBV28 TGTGCCAGCAGTCCCCTTGGGAGGGAGGGCACTGAAGCTTTCTTT CASSPLGREGTEAFF
NA NA TRBJ2-1 TRBV5-4 TGTGCCAGCAGCTTGGGGCCAGCGGACAATGAGCAGTTCTTC CASSLGPADNEQFF
NA NA TRBJ2-1 TRBV15 TGTGCCACCAGCAGGACAGTTGTTTCGGCTGGAGAGAATGAGCAGTTCTTC CATSRTVVSAGENEQFF
once TRBD1 TRBJ2-7 TRBV6-1 TGTGCCAGCAGTGAGAGGGGGGACAGGGTCATCTACGAGCAGTACTTC CASSERGDRVIYEQYF
NA NA TRBJ1-3 TRBV14 TGTGCCAGCAGCCCTGACAGGAGCTCTCCTGGAAACACCATATATTTT CASSPDRSSPGNTIYF
NA NA TRBJ1-1 TRBV7-6 TGTGCCAGCAGCTCCACGACAGTGAACACTGAAGCTTTCTTT CASSSTTVNTEAFF
NA TRBD1 TRBJ1-2 TRBV6-5 TGTGCCAGCAGTTACTCGGGGGACAGGGGTGGCTACACCTTC CASSYSGDRGGYTF
NA NA TRBJ2-1 TRBV7-9 TGTGCCAGCAGCTTAGCCGGGTATGAGCAGTTCTTC CASSLAGYEQFF
few TRBD2 TRBJ2-1 TRBV2 TGTGCCAGCAGTGAAGTACGGCCTAGCGGGGGGGGCCCGTACAATGAGCAGTTCTTC CASSEVRPSGGGPYNEQFF
NA NA TRBJ2-7 TRBV18 TGTGCCAGCTCCCTTGTGGACAGGGAGGGCGAGCAGTACTTC CASSLVDREGEQYF
NA NA TRBJ1-2 TRBV2 TGTGCCAGCAGCAGGGACATCAACTATGGCTACACCTTC CASSRDINYGYTF
NA NA TRBJ1-5 TRBV7-2 TGTGCCAGCAGCTTAGCCGTGGGGAGCCAGCCCCAGCATTTT CASSLAVGSQPQHF
NA TRBD1 TRBJ1-6 TRBV6-4 TGTGCCAGCAGTGCAGGGACAGGGCAGAATTCACCCCTCCACTTT CASSAGTGQNSPLHF
NA NA TRBJ1-5 TRBV28 TGTGCCAGCAGCCCGGGGGGGATAGGGAATCAGCCCCAGCATTTT CASSPGGIGNQPQHF
few NA TRBJ1-6 TRBV5-6 TGTGCCAGCAGGAGAGAAGGGGTTAATTCCTCACCCCTCCACTTT CASRREGVNSSPLHF
NA NA TRBJ1-1 TRBV28 TGTGCCACAGGGGACACTGAAGCTTTCTTT CATGDTEAFF